These 26 T cell receptor beta chains were all obtained from the same sample, sequenced in a study of blood T cell repertoires in COVID-19. Assay: immunoSEQ multiplex PCR; the TCRdb copy retains only in-frame clones and omits some. The sample has roughly 100,000 clones; about 85% are singletons. The sequenced sample consisted of peripheral blood. The source of these receptors is a man aged 50 to 60 with acute or convalescent COVID-19.

V gene TRBV19 combines with J gene TRBJ1-1, with D tentatively TRBD1 (5 bases). This CDR3 region has 15 residues. Per germline, CDR1 LNHDA and CDR2 SQIVND (reference sequence). The ends were cut back, 7 bases at V and 2 bases at J, with 17 bases in the middle. The CDR3 region is CASTPLWGSNTEAFF. The CDR3 coding sequence is TGTGCCAGTACCCCGCTATGGGGCTCAAACACTGAAGCTTTCTTT.

This chain joins TRBV7-3 and TRBJ2-1; 9 bases match TRBD1. The CDR3 totals 14 residues. From germline, CDR1 is SGHTA and CDR2 FQGTGA. With V trimmed by 5 bases and J by 4 bases, 3 bases remained unmatched. The CDR3 DNA is TGTGCCAGCAGCCCGGGACAGGGTTACAATGAGCAGTTCTTC. It yields the protein CASSPGQGYNEQFF.

The chain uses TRBV28 and TRBJ1-2, with TRBD1 matching over 8 bases. Germline V gives CDR1 MDHEN, CDR2 SYDVKM. The CDR3 length is 12 residues. V gave up 6 bases and J gave up 10 bases; unmatched junction bases: 7. Here the CDR3 reads CASSPLTGVYTF. DNA of the CDR3: TGTGCCAGCAGCCCATTGACAGGGGTCTACACCTTC.

V usage is TRBV5-5 and J usage is TRBJ1-4; D call uncertain. Germline-derived CDR1 and CDR2 are SGHKS and YYEKEE (reference sequence). V was cut by 4 bases and J by 6 bases, with 10 bases left in between. The length of the CDR3 is 13 residues. In DNA form, the CDR3 reads TGTGCCAGCAGCCCCCACATTGATGAAAAACTGTTTTTT. As protein: CASSPHIDEKLFF.

The V call is TRBV19, the J call TRBJ2-5; a possible D gene is TRBD1 (5 bases). With 1 base removed from V and 3 bases from J, the gap between germline ends came to 9 bases. The CDR3 consists of 14 residues. Germline CDR1 LNHDA, CDR2 SQIVND (reference sequence). The chain's CDR3 is CASSIVPGKETQYF. The CDR3, as DNA: TGTGCCAGTAGTATAGTTCCAGGGAAAGAGACCCAGTACTTC. Variable domain in full (rest from reference TRBV19 and TRBJ2-5): DGGITQSPKYLFRKEGQNVTLSCEQNLNHDAMYWYRQDPGQGLRLIYYSQIVNDFQKGDIAEGYSVSREKKESFPLTVTSAQKNPTAFYLCASSIVPGKETQYFGPGTRLLVL.

This clone was detected a few times. The chain recombines TRBV2 with TRBJ2-2, with 9 bases aligning to TRBD2. Germline V gene sequence: CDR1 SNHLY, CDR2 FYNNEI. This CDR3 is 15 amino acids long. Trimming took 6 bases from V and 6 from J; bases not matched to a gene: 8. CDR3 coding DNA: TGTGCCAGCAGCGTTAATATAGCGGGAGCCGGGGAGCTGTTTTTT. Protein sequence: CASSVNIAGAGELFF. The full variable domain, with the rest looked up from reference TRBV2 and TRBJ2-2, is EPEVTQTPSHQVTQMGQEVILRCVPISNHLYFYWYRQILGQKVEFLVSFYNNEISEKSEIFDDQFSVERPDGSNFTLKIRSTKLEDSAMYFCASSVNIAGAGELFFGEGSRLTVL.

V gene TRBV6-4 combines with J gene TRBJ1-6; TRBD1 might be the D (6 bases). The V gene's germline CDR1 is MRHNA and CDR2 SNTAGT. The CDR3 has 15 amino acids. Trimming stripped 3 bases from V and 5 bases from J, with 11 bases between. The CDR3 region has the DNA TGTGCCAGCAGTGAGACAGGCCTCAATAATTCACCCCTCCACTTT. Its translation: CASSETGLNNSPLHF.

In DNA form, the CDR3 reads TGTGCCACCAGCAGAGACGACCCGGGTTACGAGCAGTACTTC. Translating it yields CATSRDDPGYEQYF. The J gene is TRBJ2-7, the V gene TRBV15; D is uncertain. Germline CDR1 reads LNHNV; CDR2 reads YYDKDF (reference sequence). V was pared by 0 bases and J by 4 bases, with 10 bases between. This CDR3 has 14 residues.

V gene TRBV6-6 combines with J gene TRBJ1-3; D gene ambiguous. The V end lost 5 bases, the J end lost 1 base, and 9 bases lay between the germline ends. The CDR3 spans 14 residues. Germline lookup yields CDR1 MNHNY and CDR2 SVGAGI (reference sequence). The CDR3 DNA sequence: TGTGCCAGCAGTCCGAGGGAATCTGGAAACACCATATATTTT. It codes for CASSPRESGNTIYF.

The chain has TRBV6-5 and TRBJ1-2; 7 nucleotides agree with TRBD1. The CDR3 extends over 15 amino acids. V lost 7 bases and J lost 0; bases outside the gene matches: 8. Germline CDR1 reads MNHEY; CDR2 reads SVGAGI. CDR3 nucleotides: TGTGCCAGCACCAGAAGGGGACAGACTAACTATGGCTACACCTTC. It specifies CASTRRGQTNYGYTF.

The V and J genes are TRBV7-8 and TRBJ2-7, with TRBD2 matching 9 bases. The CDR3 is 18 amino acids. V shed 4 bases and J 7 bases; nucleotides not matched to a gene: 20. Germline CDR1 is SGHVS and CDR2 is FQNEAQ. CDR3 protein: CASSSLVGGGAGLREQYF. The DNA of the CDR3 is TGTGCCAGCAGCTCCCTGGTTGGCGGGGGGGCCGGGCTACGAGAGCAGTACTTC.

This sequence joins TRBV2 and TRBJ2-3, with 9 bases that match TRBD2. From germline, CDR1 is SNHLY and CDR2 FYNNEI. J gave up 3 bases and V 7 bases, and 11 bases lay outside the gene matches. The CDR3 extends over 16 amino acids. CDR3 in DNA: TGTGCCAGCATCTCAGCTAGCGGGATAATAACAGATACGCAGTATTTT. This codes for CASISASGIITDTQYF.

This chain joins TRBV5-4 and TRBJ2-5, with 15 nucleotides matching TRBD2. Germline V gives CDR1 SGHNT, CDR2 YYREEE (reference sequence). V shed 9 bases and J 5 bases; nucleotides not matched to a gene: 8. There are 15 residues in the CDR3. Here the CDR3 reads CATRTSGGGAETQYF. The CDR3, as DNA: TGTGCCACCCGGACTAGCGGGGGGGGTGCTGAGACCCAGTACTTC. Using reference TRBV5-4 and TRBJ2-5 for the parts outside the CDR3, the full variable domain is ETGVTQSPTHLIKTRGQQVTLRCSSQSGHNTVSWYQQALGQGPQFIFQYYREEENGRGNFPPRFSGLQFPNYSSELNVNALELDDSALYLCATRTSGGGAETQYFGPGTRLLVL.

J is TRBJ2-5 and V is TRBV10-1; D may be TRBD2 (6 bases). CDR3 length equals 14 residues. Per the germline V gene, CDR1 is WNHNN and CDR2 is SYGVQD (reference sequence). Trimming left V 0 bases short and J 5 bases short, with 10 bases between. CDR3 bases: TGCGCCAGCAGTGAGTCGGCGGGGAGGGAGACCCAGTACTTC. It encodes CASSESAGRETQYF.

DNA for the CDR3: TGTGCCAGCAGCTTGGAGGTCGGAGTCTCTGGGGCCAACGTCCTGACTTTC. Translating it yields CASSLEVGVSGANVLTF. The chain recombines TRBV5-8 with TRBJ2-6; D is unclear. V lost 0 bases and J 0 bases, leaving 10 bases between the germline ends. Germline V lookup: CDR1 SGHTS, CDR2 YDEGEE. The CDR3 length is 17 residues.

The chain carries TRBV6-5 and TRBJ1-3; the D gene is possibly TRBD1 (6 bases). Germline assignment: CDR1 MNHEY and CDR2 SVGAGI. V was trimmed by 7 bases and J by 4 bases, leaving 17 bases between them. The CDR3 loop spans 15 amino acids. As DNA, the CDR3 is TGTGCCAGCATTTCTCTTCAGGGGAACGGAAACACCATATATTTT. As protein: CASISLQGNGNTIYF.

The V gene is TRBV5-1, the J gene TRBJ2-1, with 12 bases identical to TRBD2. Trimming removed 1 base from V and 4 bases from J; junction bases left unmatched: 6. This CDR3 has 17 residues. Germline CDR1 reads SGHRS; CDR2 reads YFSETQ. CDR3 bases: TGCGCCAGCAGCTTGACCGTAGGACTAGCGGGATACAATGAGCAGTTCTTC. Amino acid sequence: CASSLTVGLAGYNEQFF.

The rearrangement joins TRBV10-3 to TRBJ2-3, with TRBD1 identical over 7 bases. The junction had 10 bases not matched to a gene; V was cut back by 2 bases and J by 2 bases. This CDR3 is 17 amino acids long. Looked up from germline, CDR1 is ENHRY and CDR2 is SYGVKD. The CDR3 loop reads CAISETLQGFSTDTQYF. The CDR3 nucleotides read TGTGCCATCAGTGAGACCCTACAGGGGTTCTCCACAGATACGCAGTATTTT.

V is TRBV5-1 and J is TRBJ2-1, with TRBD2 matching over 10 bases. Trimming removed 4 bases from V and 0 bases from J; junction bases left unmatched: 7. The CDR3 is 17 amino acids. Germline-derived CDR1 and CDR2 are SGHRS and YFSETQ. The CDR3 sequence: CASSQGVAGGSYNEQFF. The CDR3 DNA follows: TGCGCCAGCAGCCAGGGGGTAGCGGGAGGCTCCTACAATGAGCAGTTCTTC.

The V call is TRBV11-2, the J call TRBJ2-1, with 11 bases lining up with TRBD1. The CDR3 is made up of 16 amino acids. V shed 5 bases, J shed 6 bases, and the junction held 9 bases outside the gene matches. Germline assignment: CDR1 SGHAT and CDR2 FQNNGV. The CDR3 spells CASSRSGQGAFNEQFF. Written as DNA, the CDR3 is TGTGCCAGCAGCCGTAGCGGACAGGGGGCGTTCAATGAGCAGTTCTTC.

The V gene is TRBV10-3, the J gene TRBJ1-4; D is uncertain. CDR3 length equals 14 residues. Deletions cut 8 bases from V and 0 bases from J, with 10 bases between. Germline V lookup: CDR1 ENHRY, CDR2 SYGVKD. The CDR3 loop is CAIAVDSTNEKLFF. The CDR3 DNA reads as TGTGCCATCGCAGTTGATTCAACTAATGAAAAACTGTTTTTT.

The chain carries TRBV30 and TRBJ1-1, with no clear D. This CDR3 spans 13 amino acids. Germline assignment: CDR1 GTSNPN and CDR2 SVGIG (reference sequence). Trimming removed 5 bases at V and 1 base at J, with 11 bases between. CDR3 sequence: CAWGRATNTEAFF. The CDR3 DNA follows: TGTGCCTGGGGGAGGGCGACGAACACTGAAGCTTTCTTT.

V and J are TRBV10-2 and TRBJ2-1; 13 nucleotides match TRBD2. Unmatched junction bases numbered 11, after V lost 6 bases and J lost 9 bases. The CDR3 has 16 amino acids. CDR1 and CDR2 from the germline V gene are WSHSY and SAAADI. The CDR3 DNA reads as TGCGCCAGCAGGGGGGAACTAGCGGGAGGGCCCTTTGAGCAGTTCTTC. Protein: CASRGELAGGPFEQFF.

The J gene is TRBJ1-3, the V gene TRBV2, with D hard to call. CDR1 and CDR2 (germline): SNHLY, FYNNEI. The CDR3 covers 13 residues. V was clipped by 4 bases and J by 4 bases, with 8 bases between them. CDR3 nucleotide sequence: TGTGCCAGCAGTGGGGCCTCCGGAAACACCATATATTTT. Protein sequence: CASSGASGNTIYF. The whole variable domain, filled in from reference TRBV2 and TRBJ1-3, reads EPEVTQTPSHQVTQMGQEVILRCVPISNHLYFYWYRQILGQKVEFLVSFYNNEISEKSEIFDDQFSVERPDGSNFTLKIRSTKLEDSAMYFCASSGASGNTIYFGEGSWLTVV.

This clone occurred once. The chain combines TRBV2 with TRBJ2-7; D may be TRBD1 (5 bases). The CDR3 consists of 14 residues. The germline V gene has CDR1 SNHLY and CDR2 FYNNEI. V gave up 5 bases and J gave up 4 bases, with 15 bases separating them. CDR3 amino acids: CASSPKGFPYEQYF. The CDR3 nucleotides read TGTGCCAGCAGTCCTAAGGGGTTCCCTTACGAGCAGTACTTC.

V gene TRBV28 combines with J gene TRBJ2-3; D is possibly TRBD2 (5 bases). The CDR3 extends over 16 amino acids. The germline V gene has CDR1 MDHEN and CDR2 SYDVKM. V lost 7 bases to trimming and J lost 2 bases, with 19 bases between them. The CDR3 DNA sequence: TGTGCCAGCACCCCCGTCGAGAGGGCCCTCACAGATACGCAGTATTTT. This translates into CASTPVERALTDTQYF.